The next 26 T cell receptor beta chains were all read from a single sample in a study of blood T cell repertoires in COVID-19. Method: immunoSEQ multiplex PCR; TCRdb's copy keeps in-frame clones and lacks some. The sample has some 35,000 clones; roughly 80% are singletons. Sequences were obtained from peripheral blood. These receptors came from a man aged 45-65 years with acute or convalescent COVID-19.

The chain is built from TRBV18 and TRBJ2-6; maybe TRBD1 (5 bases). The V and J ends lost 5 bases and 0 bases respectively, with 11 bases between them. Germline V gene sequence: CDR1 KGHSH, CDR2 LQKENI. CDR3 length: 16 residues. CDR3 region: CASSETGTSGANVLTF. CDR3 nucleotides: TGTGCCAGCTCAGAAACAGGAACCTCTGGGGCCAACGTCCTGACTTTC.

The chain has TRBV7-6 and TRBJ2-1, with 7 positions matching TRBD1. Losses at the gene ends were 5 bases for V and 9 bases for J; bases not matched to a gene: 10. The CDR3 length is 14 residues. CDR1 is SGHVS and CDR2 is FNYEAQ in the germline V gene. CDR3 protein: CASSDRLTGSEQFF. In nucleotides, the CDR3 is TGTGCCAGCAGCGATCGATTGACAGGGAGTGAGCAGTTCTTC.

The count of this clone is one. The rearrangement joins TRBV19 to TRBJ1-5; D unclear. Germline V lookup: CDR1 LNHDA, CDR2 SQIVND (reference sequence). The V end lost 2 bases, the J end lost 9 bases, and 8 bases lay between the germline ends. The CDR3 covers 12 residues. The CDR3 DNA follows: TGTGCCAGTAGTATAAAGACGGGGCCCCAGCATTTT. It yields the protein CASSIKTGPQHF.

A few counts support this clone. The chain has TRBV27 and TRBJ2-7, with D possibly matching TRBD2 (6 bases). In germline, CDR1 is MNHEY, CDR2 SMNVEV (reference sequence). This CDR3 spans 15 amino acids. Deletions cut 2 bases from V and 2 bases from J, with 13 bases between. CDR3 residues: CASSLVPGLAYEQYF. The CDR3 DNA reads TGTGCCAGCAGTTTAGTACCGGGACTGGCCTACGAGCAGTACTTC.

The rearrangement links TRBV27 to TRBJ1-6; D is perhaps TRBD1 (5 bases). Deletions cut 5 bases from V and 7 bases from J, with 15 bases between. The V gene's germline CDR1 is MNHEY and CDR2 SMNVEV (reference sequence). This CDR3 is built from 15 residues. For the CDR3, the DNA is TGTGCCAGCAGTGCCCCCGGGACTGGAAATTCACCCCTCCACTTT. This sequence encodes CASSAPGTGNSPLHF.

The chain carries TRBV2 and TRBJ1-2; D not resolved. Germline values: CDR1 SNHLY, CDR2 FYNNEI. V lost 7 bases to trimming and J lost 2 bases, with 8 bases between them. The CDR3 loop spans 12 amino acids. The CDR3 spells CASIETNYGYTF. CDR3 in DNA: TGTGCCAGCATAGAGACAAACTATGGCTACACCTTC.

The gene calls are TRBV20-1 and TRBJ2-2; 8 bases fit TRBD2. Per the germline V gene, CDR1 is DFQATT and CDR2 is SNEGSKA (reference sequence). This CDR3 is built from 15 residues. Trimming removed 3 bases from V and 5 bases from J; junction bases left unmatched: 8. Here the CDR3 reads CSASRGTSSTGELFF. The CDR3 region has the DNA TGCAGTGCTAGTAGGGGGACTAGTAGTACCGGGGAGCTGTTTTTT.

This sequence joins TRBV5-4 and TRBJ2-3; TRBD2 matches 8 bases. The CDR3 spans 16 residues. The germline gives CDR1 SGHNT, CDR2 YYREEE (reference sequence). The J segment lost 1 base and the V segment lost 1 base, leaving 5 bases of the junction unmatched. The CDR3 DNA is TGTGCCAGCAGCTTGCTTAGCGGGGCGGGCACAGATACGCAGTATTTT. Residues: CASSLLSGAGTDTQYF.

This rearrangement joins TRBV30 to TRBJ1-2, with D possibly matching TRBD1 (5 bases). Trimming removed 0 bases from V and 6 bases from J, with 17 bases in between. The CDR3 spans 15 residues. Per germline, CDR1 GTSNPN and CDR2 SVGIG (reference sequence). CDR3 DNA: TGTGCCTGGAGTGTACTTAACCGCCAGGGTAATGGCTACACCTTC. It is translated as CAWSVLNRQGNGYTF.

J is TRBJ2-3 and V is TRBV30; possible D gene TRBD2, 5 bases. Trimming cost V 4 bases and J 0 bases, with 14 bases left between them. CDR1 is GTSNPN and CDR2 is SVGIG in the germline V gene (reference sequence). CDR3 length: 15 amino acids. The CDR3 sequence: CAWTPGFQSTDTQYF. For the CDR3, the DNA is TGTGCCTGGACTCCGGGATTCCAAAGCACAGATACGCAGTATTTT.

The rearrangement joins TRBV12-5 to TRBJ2-2; the D is unclear. The length of the CDR3 is 15 residues. Germline V gene sequence: CDR1 LGHNT, CDR2 FRNRAP. Trimming took 3 bases from V and 7 from J, leaving 15 bases between them. The DNA of the CDR3 is TGTGCTAGTGGTTTATTGGTCTCTTCGGGCGGGGAGCTGTTTTTT. Its protein product is CASGLLVSSGGELFF. Looking up the rest from reference TRBV12-5 and TRBJ2-2 gives the full variable domain: DARVTQTPRHKVTEMGQEVTMRCQPILGHNTVFWYRQTMMQGLELLAYFRNRAPLDDSGMPKDRFSAEMPDATLATLKIQPSEPRDSAVYFCASGLLVSSGGELFFGEGSRLTVL.

The chain couples TRBV7-2 to TRBJ1-1, with D hard to call. V was shortened by 1 base and J by 8 bases, with 11 bases between the two germline ends. Germline V gives CDR1 SGHTA, CDR2 FQGNSA. The CDR3 runs 13 residues. The CDR3 loop reads CASSLGTEPEAFF. DNA of the CDR3: TGTGCCAGCAGCTTAGGTACGGAGCCCGAAGCTTTCTTT.

The chain uses TRBV5-8 and TRBJ2-2; 12 nucleotides agree with TRBD2. The CDR3 runs to 16 residues. J gave up 5 bases and V 5 bases, and 7 bases lay outside the gene matches. In germline, CDR1 is SGHTS, CDR2 YDEGEE. The chain's CDR3 is CASSSRTSGVTGELFF. The CDR3 DNA sequence: TGTGCCAGCAGTTCGCGGACTAGCGGGGTTACCGGGGAGCTGTTTTTT. Full variable domain (rest looked up from reference TRBV5-8 and TRBJ2-2): EAGVTQSPTHLIKTRGQQATLRCSPISGHTSVYWYQQALGLGLQFLLWYDEGEERNRGNFPPRFSGRQFPNYSSELNVNALELEDSALYLCASSSRTSGVTGELFFGEGSRLTVL.

This rearrangement joins TRBV7-9 to TRBJ2-2; 9 positions agree with TRBD1. CDR1 is SEHNR and CDR2 is FQNEAQ in the germline V gene (reference sequence). The CDR3 spans 16 residues. J gave up 6 bases and V 5 bases, and 10 bases lay outside the gene matches. The CDR3 coding sequence is TGTGCCAGCAGCATCGCGGGACAGGGTAACTCCGGGGAGCTGTTTTTT. Its translation is CASSIAGQGNSGELFF.

The V and J genes are TRBV6-6 and TRBJ1-1; D not certain. This CDR3 region has 13 residues. Looked up from germline, CDR1 is MNHNY and CDR2 is SVGAGI (reference sequence). Trimming took off 8 bases at V and 0 bases at J, with 10 bases between the two ends. CDR3 DNA: TGTGCCAGCCGTCGCGCTATGAACACTGAAGCTTTCTTT. It specifies CASRRAMNTEAFF.

The rearrangement uses TRBV19 and TRBJ1-4; D not certain. The CDR3 is made up of 13 amino acids. Between the trimmed V and J ends, which lost 5 bases and 4 bases, there was a span of 8 bases. Germline loops: CDR1 LNHDA, CDR2 SQIVND (reference sequence). Written as DNA, the CDR3 is TGTGCCAGTAGTCTCCGGAGTAATGAAAAACTGTTTTTT. It specifies CASSLRSNEKLFF.

The J gene is TRBJ2-2, the V gene TRBV6-2 or TRBV6-3; a weak D match, TRBD2 (6 bases). The CDR3 is made up of 14 amino acids. V lost 4 bases, J lost 6 bases, and 12 bases lay in between. Germline loops: CDR1 MNHEY, CDR2 SVGEGT. The CDR3, as DNA: TGTGCCAGCAGTTTTACTAGCCCCCCCGGGGAGCTGTTTTTT. It yields the protein CASSFTSPPGELFF.

The rearrangement uses TRBV5-6 and TRBJ1-4, with a tentative D call TRBD1 (5 bases). With 4 bases removed from V and 1 base from J, the gap between germline ends came to 11 bases. This CDR3 has 15 amino acids. The germline V gene encodes CDR1 SGHDT and CDR2 YYEEEE. The CDR3 DNA reads TGTGCCAGCAGCCCCTTGGGGGGAACTAATGAAAAACTGTTTTTT. It is translated as CASSPLGGTNEKLFF.

The rearrangement joins TRBV20-1 to TRBJ2-1; D is ambiguous. V gave up 3 bases and J gave up 1 base, with 13 bases separating them. The CDR3 extends over 15 amino acids. Germline V gene lookup returns CDR1 DFQATT and CDR2 SNEGSKA (reference sequence). The CDR3 DNA sequence: TGCAGTGCTAGTAGACTCTCAAGATCCTACAATGAGCAGTTCTTC. Its protein product is CSASRLSRSYNEQFF.

This chain links TRBV13 with TRBJ1-3; 9 positions agree with TRBD1. CDR1 PRHDT and CDR2 FYEKMQ come from the germline V gene (reference sequence). J lost 8 bases, V lost 4 bases, and 3 bases had no gene match. The CDR3 sequence is 13 residues long. CDR3 bases: TGTGCCAGCAGCTCCCGACAGGGGGACACCATATATTTT. Its protein product is CASSSRQGDTIYF. Using reference TRBV13 and TRBJ1-3 for the parts outside the CDR3, the full variable domain is AAGVIQSPRHLIKEKRETATLKCYPIPRHDTVYWYQQGPGQDPQFLISFYEKMQSDKGSIPDRFSAQQFSDYHSELNMSSLELGDSALYFCASSSRQGDTIYFGEGSWLTVV.

This rearrangement joins TRBV10-3 to TRBJ2-3, with D unresolved. The CDR3 consists of 16 residues. CDR1 and CDR2 from the germline V gene are ENHRY and SYGVKD. V shed 8 bases and J shed 0 bases, with 18 bases lying between them. The CDR3 is CAISRAYDFSTDTQYF. The CDR3 coding sequence is TGTGCCATCTCCCGAGCCTACGACTTTAGCACAGATACGCAGTATTTT.

The chain carries TRBV5-4 and TRBJ2-3; 7 bases align to TRBD1. The CDR3 is 17 residues long. The germline gives CDR1 SGHNT, CDR2 YYREEE (reference sequence). Germline trimming cut 4 bases from V and 3 bases from J; bases unmatched to any gene: 14. CDR3 coding DNA: TGTGCCAGCAGCGGACTCAGGGGGAGCGACATAACAGATACGCAGTATTTT. It translates to CASSGLRGSDITDTQYF.

The chain uses TRBV19 and TRBJ1-4, with D possibly matching TRBD1 (6 bases). The CDR3 extends over 14 amino acids. V lost 8 bases and J lost 8, with 18 bases in between. Germline loops: CDR1 LNHDA, CDR2 SQIVND (reference sequence). For the CDR3, the DNA is TGTGCCAGTGGTGGCCAGGGGATTTTAGAAAAACTGTTTTTT. It translates to CASGGQGILEKLFF.

The rearrangement links TRBV11-2 to TRBJ2-5; tentative D call: TRBD1 (5 bases). Germline V gives CDR1 SGHAT, CDR2 FQNNGV. This CDR3 is built from 14 residues. Trimming took off 5 bases at V and 8 bases at J, with 18 bases between the two ends. DNA of the CDR3: TGTGCCAGCAGCCCTCGGGCAGGGTTAGAAACCCAGTACTTC. Residues: CASSPRAGLETQYF.

The chain joins TRBV7-2 to TRBJ2-3; tentative D call: TRBD2 (6 bases). Trimming took off 5 bases at V and 3 bases at J, with 15 bases between the two ends. Germline values: CDR1 SGHTA, CDR2 FQGNSA. The CDR3 is made up of 15 amino acids. The CDR3, as DNA: TGTGCCAGCAGCGACAGAGGGACTGGGACAGATACGCAGTATTTT. Its translation: CASSDRGTGTDTQYF.

CDR3 coding DNA: TGCGCCAGCAGTGACGAGGTAGCGGGAACCCAAGAGACCCAGTACTTC. Encoded protein: CASSDEVAGTQETQYF. The rearrangement uses TRBV10-1 and TRBJ2-5; 8 bases are shared with TRBD2. Germline V gene data show CDR1 as WNHNN and CDR2 as SYGVQD (reference sequence). The trim removed 3 bases at V and 1 base at J, leaving 7 bases unmatched. The CDR3 spans 16 residues.